This T cell receptor (beta chain) originates from a study of blood T cell repertoires in COVID-19. Study summary: Both acute and convalescent COVID-19 samples were obtained from the United States, Italy and Spain.

This clone has just one count. Here immunoSEQ multiplex PCR was the method, and the copy in TCRdb shows in-frame clones only, minus some. There are around 160,000 clones in the sample; 85% to 95% occur only once, and 2% lies in the top ten. Losses at the gene ends were 4 bases for V and 4 bases for J; bases not matched to a gene: 13. The CDR3 extends over 18 amino acids. Germline CDR1 and CDR2: LNHDA and SQIVND (reference sequence). V is TRBV19 and J is TRBJ2-5; 12 bases match TRBD1. The TCR was taken from a woman aged 55-70 years with COVID-19, enrolled during active disease. Specimen: peripheral blood. CDR3 sequence: CASSTNYPGTGGRETQYF. In DNA form, the CDR3 reads TGTGCCAGTAGTACTAACTACCCCGGGACAGGGGGCCGAGAGACCCAGTACTTC. Full variable domain (missing parts from reference TRBV19 and TRBJ2-5): DGGITQSPKYLFRKEGQNVTLSCEQNLNHDAMYWYRQDPGQGLRLIYYSQIVNDFQKGDIAEGYSVSREKKESFPLTVTSAQKNPTAFYLCASSTNYPGTGGRETQYFGPGTRLLVL.